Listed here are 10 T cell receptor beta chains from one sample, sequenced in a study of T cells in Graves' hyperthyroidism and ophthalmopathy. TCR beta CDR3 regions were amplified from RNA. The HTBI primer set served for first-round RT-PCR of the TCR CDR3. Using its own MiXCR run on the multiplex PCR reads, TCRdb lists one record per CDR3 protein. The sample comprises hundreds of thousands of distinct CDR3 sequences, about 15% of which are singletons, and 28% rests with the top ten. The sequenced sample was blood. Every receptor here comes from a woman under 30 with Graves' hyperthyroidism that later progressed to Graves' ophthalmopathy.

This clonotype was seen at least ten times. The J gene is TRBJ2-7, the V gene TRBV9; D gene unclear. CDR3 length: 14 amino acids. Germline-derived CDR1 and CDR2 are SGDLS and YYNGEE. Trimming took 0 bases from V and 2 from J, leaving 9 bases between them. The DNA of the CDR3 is TGTGCCAGCAGCGTAGCTTATGGGCCCTACGAGCAGTACTTC. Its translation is CASSVAYGPYEQYF.

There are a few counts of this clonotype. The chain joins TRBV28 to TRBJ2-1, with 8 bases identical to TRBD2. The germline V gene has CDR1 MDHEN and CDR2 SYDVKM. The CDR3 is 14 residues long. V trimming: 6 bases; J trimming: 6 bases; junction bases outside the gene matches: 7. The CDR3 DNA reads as TGTGCCAGCAGCACTAGCGGCCTAAGCAATGAGCAGTTCTTC. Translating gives CASSTSGLSNEQFF.

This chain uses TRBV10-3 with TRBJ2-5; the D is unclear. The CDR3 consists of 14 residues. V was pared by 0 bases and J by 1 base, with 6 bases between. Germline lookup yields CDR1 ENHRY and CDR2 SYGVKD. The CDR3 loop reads CAISESRVQETQYF. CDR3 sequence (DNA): TGTGCCATCAGTGAGTCGCGCGTCCAAGAGACCCAGTACTTC.

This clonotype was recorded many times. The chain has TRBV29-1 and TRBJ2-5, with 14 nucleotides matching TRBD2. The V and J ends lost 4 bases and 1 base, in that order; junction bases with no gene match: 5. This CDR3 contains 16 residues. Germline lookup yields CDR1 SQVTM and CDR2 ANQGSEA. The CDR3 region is CSVGGLAGVSQETQYF. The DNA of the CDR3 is TGCAGCGTTGGGGGACTAGCGGGAGTCAGCCAAGAGACCCAGTACTTC.

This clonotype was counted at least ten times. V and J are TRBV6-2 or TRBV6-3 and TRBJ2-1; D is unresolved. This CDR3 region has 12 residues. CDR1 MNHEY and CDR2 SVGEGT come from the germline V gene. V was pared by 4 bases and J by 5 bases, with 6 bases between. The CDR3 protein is CASSSRHNEQFF. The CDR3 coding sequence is TGTGCCAGCAGTTCCAGACACAATGAGCAGTTCTTC.

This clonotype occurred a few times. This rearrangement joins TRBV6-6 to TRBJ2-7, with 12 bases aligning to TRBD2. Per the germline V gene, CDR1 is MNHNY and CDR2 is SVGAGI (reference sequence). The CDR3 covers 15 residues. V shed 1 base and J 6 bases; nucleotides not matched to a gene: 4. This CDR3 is CASSYLTSGSGEQYF. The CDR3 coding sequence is TGTGCCAGCAGTTACTTGACTAGCGGGAGCGGCGAGCAGTACTTC.

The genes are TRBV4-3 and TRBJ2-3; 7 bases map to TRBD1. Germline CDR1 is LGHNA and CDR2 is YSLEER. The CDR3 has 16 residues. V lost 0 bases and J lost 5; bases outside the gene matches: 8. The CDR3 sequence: CASSQDLRGRGDTQYF. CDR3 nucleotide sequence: TGCGCCAGCAGCCAAGATCTTAGGGGGCGCGGAGATACGCAGTATTTT.

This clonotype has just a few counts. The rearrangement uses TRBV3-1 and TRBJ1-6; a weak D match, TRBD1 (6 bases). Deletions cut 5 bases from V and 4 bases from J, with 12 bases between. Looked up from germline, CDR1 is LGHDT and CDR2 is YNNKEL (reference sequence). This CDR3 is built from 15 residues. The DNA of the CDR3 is TGTGCCAGCAGCGAAGGGGGTCTATATAATTCACCCCTCCACTTT. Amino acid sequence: CASSEGGLYNSPLHF.

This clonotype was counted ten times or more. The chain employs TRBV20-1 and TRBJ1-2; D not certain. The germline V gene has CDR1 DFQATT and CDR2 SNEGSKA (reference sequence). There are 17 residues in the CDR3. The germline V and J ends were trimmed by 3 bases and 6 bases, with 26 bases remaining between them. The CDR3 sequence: CSASLAAEYMIGDGYTF. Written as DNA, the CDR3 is TGCAGTGCTAGCTTAGCCGCAGAATATATGATTGGGGATGGCTACACCTTC.

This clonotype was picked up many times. The CDR3 DNA sequence: TGTGCCTGGCGAAACGGACTGACAAGCTCCTACGAGCAGTACTTC. Translated: CAWRNGLTSSYEQYF. V and J are TRBV30 and TRBJ2-7, with D tentatively TRBD2 (5 bases). The CDR3 contains 15 residues. The germline V and J ends were trimmed by 5 bases and 0 bases, with 17 bases remaining between them. The V gene's germline CDR1 is GTSNPN and CDR2 SVGIG (reference sequence).